The clone carrying this T cell receptor (beta chain) was recorded a few times. As yet, its antigen is unknown. Primers used in a second PCR of about 7 to 12 cycles were a sample-barcoded 5' primer and a J-beta primer mix. Through a template-switch adaptor with 12 random nucleotides, each cDNA molecule received a tag. Each of the samples gave a minimum of 2.5 million paired-end reads that contained CDR3. TCRdb called the 5' RACE reads again in MiXCR, with one record for every CDR3 protein. The top ten clones hold about 20% of a sample with 850,000 to 1,000,000 distinct CDR3 sequences, roughly half of them seen once. The length of the CDR3 is 18 residues. The germline gives CDR1 SGHRS, CDR2 YFSETQ. Trimming removed 3 bases at V and 2 bases at J, with 21 bases between. The data originate from a study of blood T cells in healthy people across ages. Study-wide points: Age brought a roughly linear fall in TCR beta diversity measured per million T cells.

The sequence was obtained from a woman aged 55 to 70 in good health. The sample comprised blood. The chain carries TRBV5-1 and TRBJ2-1; D might be TRBD2 (6 bases). CDR3 protein: CASSYHRTLSGPYNEQFF. CDR3 bases: TGCGCCAGCAGCTACCACCGGACACTTAGCGGCCCCTACAATGAGCAGTTCTTC. Looking up the rest from reference TRBV5-1 and TRBJ2-1 gives the full variable domain: KAGVTQTPRYLIKTRGQQVTLSCSPISGHRSVSWYQQTPGQGLQFLFEYFSETQRNKGNFPGRFSGRQFSNSRSEMNVSTLELGDSALYLCASSYHRTLSGPYNEQFFGPGTRLTVL.